This T cell receptor beta chain was documented in a study of HIV-infected patients and healthy controls. The CDR3 runs 18 residues. The germline CDR1 and CDR2 sequences are SEHNR and FQNEAQ (reference sequence). The V gene end was trimmed by 2 bases and the J gene end by 0 bases; junction bases not matched to a gene: 7. TCRdb redid the calling of the 5' RACE reads with MiXCR, one entry per CDR3 protein. The repertoire holds some 67,000 distinct CDR3 sequences, with approximately 16% as singletons. The origin of this receptor is a human donor in good health. The chain recombines TRBV7-9 with TRBJ1-6, with 7 positions matching TRBD1. The sequenced sample consisted of CD4+ T cells from blood. The CDR3 reads CASSLPSGQDSYNSPLHF. The CDR3 nucleotides are TGTGCCAGCAGCTTACCCTCCGGACAGGACTCCTATAATTCACCCCTCCACTTT. The full variable domain, completed using reference TRBV7-9 and TRBJ1-6, is DTGVSQNPRHKITKRGQNVTFRCDPISEHNRLYWYRQTLGQGPEFLTYFQNEAQLEKSRLLSDRFSAERPKGSFSTLEIQRTEQGDSAMYLCASSLPSGQDSYNSPLHFGNGTRLTVT.